The entry below describes one T cell receptor (beta chain). No antigen is known for it. Within one base of it there is no much larger clone, and no base qualities were kept. V drops 6 bases and J drops 0 bases, leaving 8 bases in between. CDR1 MNHNY and CDR2 SVGAGI were looked up in the germline V gene (reference sequence). The CDR3 covers 13 residues, taking in both the cysteine and the phenylalanine. Only the CDR3 DNA stays, 39 bases, in frame from base 1. Healthy HIV-negative adults with no recently reported acute infections or vaccinations were included as donors. Every donor was a Caucasian adult living in Nashville, Tennessee, USA. CD4+ T cells were enriched by magnetic negative selection; naive cells were then positively selected on CD45RA, and the negative fraction formed the memory subset. Blood was obtained by leukapheresis, after which PBMCs were separated by Ficoll-Histopaque density gradient centrifugation and cryopreserved in liquid nitrogen vapor phase. Purity and quantity of every magnetically sorted T cell population were checked by analytical flow cytometry. Each sorted fraction had its genomic DNA isolated and then quantified by UV absorbance on a Nanodrop 2000c.

The data were taken from a study of shared clonotypes between healthy human individuals (dated by TCRdb to 2018 to 2021). Regarding the study in general: A few men and a couple of women, aged 18 to 49 years, made up the cohort. Each donor's leukapheresis produced roughly between roughly 0.85 and 10 billion PBMCs. To increase sequencing depth and limit assay-specific biases, different laboratories used diverse techniques to prepare libraries and sequence TCR repertoires. For each donor, CD4 naive and CD4 memory were each given three plates, CD8 naive was given two plates, and CD8 memory was given one plate. To estimate repertoire size and how much clonotype sharing occurs between individuals, the study deeply sequenced the blood TCR repertoires of five healthy adults.

What the authors observed across the whole study: Sampling was restricted to blood, and TCR repertoires in tissues likely differ from the TCR repertoires found in blood. Larger estimated clonotype richness was generally found for naive subsets than for memory subsets. The genetic and exposure-history diversity represented was limited by the small number of donors. Higher generation probabilities were observed for clonotypes shared by all four sorted-subset donors than for non-shared clonotypes. About 5% of naive CD4, 3.5% of naive CD8, 2.3% of memory CD4, and roughly 0.4% of memory CD8 clonotypes were shared across several donors. Rarefaction of sorted-subset datasets indicated incomplete sequencing despite the large sequencing depth. Pairwise subsampling indicated that sequencing depth was expected to affect the degree of clonotype sharing among donors.

Using the deep immunoSEQ assay, TCR CDR3 regions were amplified from genomic DNA by multiplex PCR. Extracted genomic DNA from each cell subset was spread evenly across all wells of several immunoSEQ 96-well plates, with each plate serving as a replicate. For sorted subsets, approximately 200 ng of genomic DNA, equivalent to 30,000 or so T cell genomes, went into each replicate PCR. The purified libraries were quantified using a Qubit 3.0 fluorometer, sized with a Bioanalyzer 2100, and then quantified again using the KAPA Library Quantification kit. A separate single-read 150-cycle Illumina NextSeq 550 flow cell was used to sequence each immunoSEQ 96-well plate. The study's own analysis went as follows. The immunoSEQ output contained only junctional sequences without quality scores, so filtering could not match that applied to full-length reads. Sequences were annotated with PyIR, a Python wrapper for IgBLAST v1.9, using IMGT germline references to assign V/J genes and CDR3. Reads were filtered out if the reads had weak V/J assignments (E-value above 1e-6), no CDR3, stop codons, out-of-frame junctions, or ambiguous translated residues. A V3J clonotype was defined by an identical inferred V gene, J gene, and CDR3 amino acid sequence. Percentage overlap between repertoires was computed as shared unique clonotypes divided by the size of the smaller repertoire. Richness of each repertoire was evaluated using RTK rarefaction, the Chao1 estimator, and Recon v2.1 estimates of unobserved clonotypes. Generation probabilities for all TCRbeta clonotypes obtained by the gDNA method from a handful of donors were computed using OLGA. In its TCRdb copy, this immuneACCESS table keeps in-frame sequences only and misses some clones. Where compared with another copy, unresolved V genes explain less than half of these, and the others have no known cause. V, J and clone size derive from that table, while D and trimming were established from the DNA sequence. This sample has some 2 million clones in its table, and over 85% of those were observed once. The ten biggest clones cover more than 0.1% of the sample.

Sample: naive CD4+ T cells sorted from blood. Read against the paper, the sample's cell subset or site label means: CD45RA+ positively selected. The sequence came from a man aged 18 to 29 in good health. Recombination joined TRBV6-6 with TRBJ2-5; the D gene is not confidently resolved. The nucleotides are TGTGCCAGCAGGCAGAGATACCAAGAGACCCAGTACTTC. Its protein product is CASRQRYQETQYF.